The entry below describes one T cell receptor (beta chain). Its antigen is still unknown. The data originate from a study of shared clonotypes between healthy human individuals. Overall study findings and caveats: Relative to their counterparts shared across all four donors, non-shared clonotypes exhibited diminished generation probabilities.

The repertoire was sequenced with immunoSEQ multiplex PCR; TCRdb's copy has only in-frame clones and lacks some. Of some 1.4 million clones listed, over 95% are singletons. All donors were healthy HIV-negative adults lacking recent acute infections or vaccinations. Sequencing input: naive CD4+ T cells sorted from blood. The subset is: CD45RA+ positively selected. The clonotype comes from a man aged 25 to 40 in good health.

CDR3 sequence reads: CASRPPDRPNTEAFF. The CDR3, as DNA: TGTGCCAGCAGACCCCCCGACAGGCCGAACACTGAAGCTTTCTTT. V and J are TRBV27 and TRBJ1-1, with D perhaps TRBD1 (6 bases). Germline V gene lookup returns CDR1 MNHEY and CDR2 SMNVEV (reference sequence). CDR3 size: 15 residues. V shed 6 bases and J shed 1 base, with 15 bases lying between them.